These 10 T cell receptor beta chains were all obtained from the same sample, sequenced in a study of blood T cells in healthy people across ages. Alongside a J-beta primer mix, a sample-barcoded 5' primer served in a second PCR lasting roughly 7 to 11 cycles. TCRdb re-called the 5' RACE reads with MiXCR, one entry per CDR3 protein. The table records some 1.5 million distinct CDR3 sequences, roughly 30% of them present only once. The sequenced sample consisted of blood. These receptor sequences come from a woman aged 25 to 45 in good health.

Only one count was recorded for this clonotype. The chain couples TRBV29-1 to TRBJ1-5; TRBD1 might be the D (6 bases). V lost 6 bases and J lost 4, with 13 bases in between. The CDR3 contains 13 residues. The germline V gene encodes CDR1 SQVTM and CDR2 ANQGSEA. The CDR3 DNA is TGCAGCGTCGCCGGGACATTAAATCAGCCCCAGCATTTT. Translated, it gives CSVAGTLNQPQHF.

For this clonotype: Given a much more abundant clone one base away, this may be a read error. The chain recombines TRBV29-1 with TRBJ2-1, with 8 bases matching TRBD2. In germline, CDR1 is SQVTM, CDR2 ANQGSEA. The CDR3 extends over 13 amino acids. J was trimmed by 10 bases and V by 7 bases; bases with no gene match: 12. CDR3: CSAKSGSSYEQFF. DNA of the CDR3: TGCAGCGCCAAAAGCGGGAGCTCCTACGAGCAGTTCTTC.

This clonotype was counted at least ten times. This chain joins TRBV7-3 and TRBJ2-3; TRBD1 matches 10 bases. The CDR3 extends over 13 amino acids. CDR1 and CDR2 (germline): SGHTA, FQGTGA. The V segment lost 9 bases and the J segment 1 base; nucleotides outside the gene matches: 1. This CDR3 reads CASGTGGTDTQYF. CDR3 DNA sequence: TGTGCCAGTGGGACAGGGGGCACAGATACGCAGTATTTT. Together with reference TRBV7-3 and TRBJ2-3, the CDR3 gives the full variable domain: GAGVSQTPSNKVTEKGKYVELRCDPISGHTALYWYRQSLGQGPEFLIYFQGTGAADDSGLPNDRFFAVRPEGSVSTLKIQRTERGDSAVYLCASGTGGTDTQYFGPGTRLTVL.

The sample holds one count of this clonotype. The rearrangement uses TRBV7-8 and TRBJ2-2; a possible D gene is TRBD1 (6 bases). CDR3 length: 16 amino acids. V was clipped by 2 bases and J by 2 bases, with 12 bases between them. CDR1 is SGHVS and CDR2 is FQNEAQ in the germline V gene. The CDR3 DNA follows: TGTGCCAGCAGCTTAAGTCGGACAGCAAACACCGGGGAGCTGTTTTTT. Protein sequence: CASSLSRTANTGELFF.

At least ten counts were recorded for this clonotype. The J gene is TRBJ2-5, the V gene TRBV7-2, with TRBD1 as a possible D gene (5 bases). The CDR3 extends over 13 amino acids. Germline loops: CDR1 SGHTA, CDR2 FQGNSA. V was pared by 5 bases and J by 4 bases, with 11 bases between. In nucleotides, the CDR3 is TGTGCCAGCAGCGCAGACAGAGCAGAGACCCAGTACTTC. Translated: CASSADRAETQYF.

Remarks on this clonotype: A read error may produce the germline difference seen at one junction end. The V and J genes are TRBV5-1 and TRBJ2-4; 12 bases agree with TRBD1. This CDR3 has 17 amino acids. Germline-derived CDR1 and CDR2 are SGHRS and YFSETQ. CDR3 in amino acids: CASSGTGGSSGSDIRYF. CDR3 coding DNA: TGCGCCAGCAGCGGGACAGGGGGCTCCTCTGGGTCTGACATTCGGTACTTC.

This clonotype came up a few times. One end of the junction does not line up with germline, which may come from a read error. This chain joins TRBV2 and TRBJ2-7; D gene ambiguous. The germline gives CDR1 SNHLY, CDR2 FYNNEI. This CDR3 contains 14 residues. In DNA, the CDR3 is TGTGCCAGCAGTGAAGGGAGCCCCTCCTTCGAGCAGTACTTC. Translated: CASSEGSPSFEQYF.

For this clonotype: A much larger clone sits a single nucleotide away, making a read error possible. The chain employs TRBV12-3 or TRBV12-4 and TRBJ1-2; 9 bases agree with TRBD1. This CDR3 region has 13 residues. J was trimmed by 2 bases and V by 7 bases; bases with no gene match: 2. The CDR3 loop is CASKGTGNYGYTF. DNA of the CDR3: TGTGCCAGCAAAGGGACAGGGAACTATGGCTACACCTTC.

This clonotype showed up many times. This chain joins TRBV20-1 and TRBJ1-2; unclear D gene. Germline loops: CDR1 DFQATT, CDR2 SNEGSKA (reference sequence). The germline V and J ends were trimmed by 3 bases and 3 bases, with 5 bases remaining between them. The CDR3 spans 11 residues. In DNA form, the CDR3 reads TGCAGTGCTAGTAACGACTATGGCTACACCTTC. Translating gives CSASNDYGYTF.

The rearrangement uses TRBV12-3 or TRBV12-4 and TRBJ2-7; 10 nucleotides agree with TRBD2. V trimming: 5 bases; J trimming: 1 base; junction bases outside the gene matches: 8. This CDR3 comprises 16 residues. CDR3 sequence (DNA): TGTGCCAGCAGTCCGGGAAGCGGGGGGGTATCCTACGAGCAGTACTTC. Translating it yields CASSPGSGGVSYEQYF.